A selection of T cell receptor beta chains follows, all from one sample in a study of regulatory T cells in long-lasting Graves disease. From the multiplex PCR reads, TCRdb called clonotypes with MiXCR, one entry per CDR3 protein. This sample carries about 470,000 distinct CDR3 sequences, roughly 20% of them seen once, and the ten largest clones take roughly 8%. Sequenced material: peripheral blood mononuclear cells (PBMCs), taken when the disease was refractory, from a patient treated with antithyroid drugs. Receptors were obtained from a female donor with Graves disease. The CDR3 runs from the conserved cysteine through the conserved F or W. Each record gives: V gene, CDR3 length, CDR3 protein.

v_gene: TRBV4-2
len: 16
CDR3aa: CASSQELGLAGKTQYF

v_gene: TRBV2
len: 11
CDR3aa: CASSGRDGYTF

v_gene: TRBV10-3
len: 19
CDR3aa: CAISERSPGQGAGANVLTF

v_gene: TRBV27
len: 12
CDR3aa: CASSRGGQPQHF

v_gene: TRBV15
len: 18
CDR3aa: CATSFRTSWRSYADTQYF

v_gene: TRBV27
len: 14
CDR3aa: CASKLAGDLPEQYF

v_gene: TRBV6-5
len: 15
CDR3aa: CASSYRKGRHTEAFF

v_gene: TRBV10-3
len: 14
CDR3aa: CAISENLSGNTIYF

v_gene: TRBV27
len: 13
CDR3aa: CASSLQGAHGYTF

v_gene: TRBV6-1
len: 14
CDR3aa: CASSVGSGRDIQYF

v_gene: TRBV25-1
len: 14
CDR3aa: CASSAPQGNTEAFF

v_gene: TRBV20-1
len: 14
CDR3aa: CSAEADRDAYEQYF

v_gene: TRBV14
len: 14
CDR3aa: CASNQDRGASPLHF

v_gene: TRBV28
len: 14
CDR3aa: CASSLQGLNYGYTF

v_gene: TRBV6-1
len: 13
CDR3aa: CASSGGSVYEQYF

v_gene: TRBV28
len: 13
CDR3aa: CASSPQRRYEQYF

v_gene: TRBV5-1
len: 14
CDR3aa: CASSWDPKSYGYTF

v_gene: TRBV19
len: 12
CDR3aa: CASSMGSLPQHF

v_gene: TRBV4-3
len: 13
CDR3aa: CASSQGAVYEQYF

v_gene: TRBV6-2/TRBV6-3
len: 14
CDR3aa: CASSYSGSRATQYF

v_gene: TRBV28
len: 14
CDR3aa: CASTFPGVPYEQYF

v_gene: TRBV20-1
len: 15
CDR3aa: CSARKGTSGIGEQYF

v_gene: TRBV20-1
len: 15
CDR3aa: CSAKGRRGGSSPLHF

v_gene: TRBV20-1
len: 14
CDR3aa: CSADRQGDSYEQYF

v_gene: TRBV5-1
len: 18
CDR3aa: CASSLVPRGPSNTGELFF

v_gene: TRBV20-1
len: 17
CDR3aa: CSAYNPGLAGGLHEQYF

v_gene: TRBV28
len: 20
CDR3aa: CASSLLVPTRADYSNQPQHF

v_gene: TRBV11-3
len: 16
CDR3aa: CASSLTPTGSGNTIYF